One sample yielded the 9 T cell receptor beta chains listed below, sequenced in a study of Graves' ophthalmopathy and Graves' hyperthyroidism (dated by TCRdb to between 2017 and 2018). Data came from an Illumina HiSeq 2000. For repertoire sequencing, the TCR beta CDR3 regions were amplified from RNA transcripts. A first-round RT-PCR used HTBI primers with the Qiagen OneStep RT-PCR kit, followed by a second-round multiplex PCR, size selection and purification. TCRdb cleaned the public reads at Q25 with fastp, built clones with MiXCR and kept in-frame beta chains. Rows are combined by CDR3 protein, so each entry shows the most common genes and DNA. The sample table holds around 1,000,000 distinct CDR3 sequences, of which 36% were seen once. Of the sample, around 10% is held by the ten largest clones. The source material was peripheral blood or thyroid tissue (not recorded which). Receptors were obtained from an adult man with Graves' hyperthyroidism.

The chain combines TRBV9 with TRBJ2-7, with TRBD1 matching 8 bases. Per the germline V gene, CDR1 is SGDLS and CDR2 is YYNGEE. The length of the CDR3 is 16 residues. V was clipped by 7 bases and J by 2 bases; unmatched bases: 14. The CDR3 here is CASSPPDRGFPYEQYF. DNA of the CDR3: TGTGCCAGCTCACCACCCGACAGGGGTTTTCCCTACGAGCAGTACTTC.

In the case of this clonotype: The junction departs from the called germline gene at one end, perhaps through a read error. J is TRBJ2-7 and V is TRBV12-3 or TRBV12-4; TRBD1 matches at 8 bases. The CDR3 spans 14 residues. The CDR3 coding sequence is TGTGCCAGCAGCAAAGGACAGGGAGCCTACGAGCATTACTTC. This encodes CASSKGQGAYEHYF.

The rearrangement joins TRBV5-8 to TRBJ2-5; TRBD2 might be the D (6 bases). CDR1 is SGHTS and CDR2 is YDEGEE in the germline V gene. The germline V and J ends were trimmed by 7 bases and 5 bases, with 9 bases remaining between them. CDR3 length: 11 residues. The CDR3 spells CASEEGETQYF. DNA for the CDR3: TGTGCCAGCGAGGAGGGGGAGACCCAGTACTTC.

This clonotype was observed at least ten times. The V call is TRBV12-3 or TRBV12-4, the J call TRBJ1-1, with no clear D. Trimming stripped 2 bases from V and 7 bases from J, with 8 bases between. This CDR3 comprises 12 residues. The CDR3 reads CASSLSPNEAFF. The CDR3 DNA follows: TGTGCCAGCAGTTTAAGTCCAAATGAAGCTTTCTTT.

The chain recombines TRBV10-1 with TRBJ1-5, with a possible D match to TRBD1 (6 bases). Looked up from germline, CDR1 is WNHNN and CDR2 is SYGVQD (reference sequence). The CDR3 extends over 14 amino acids. V shed 2 bases and J shed 6 bases, with 11 bases lying between them. CDR3 nucleotides: TGCGCCAGCAGTGAGGGAGACAGGTTTCAGCCCCAGCATTTT. This sequence encodes CASSEGDRFQPQHF.

This clonotype occurred many times. The J gene is TRBJ1-4, the V gene TRBV19; D unclear. V was clipped by 3 bases and J by 7 bases, with 9 bases between them. Germline loops: CDR1 LNHDA, CDR2 SQIVND (reference sequence). The CDR3 contains 13 residues. CDR3 DNA: TGTGCCAGTAGTATCGGAGGACGTGAAAAACTGTTTTTT. Translating gives CASSIGGREKLFF.

This clonotype was detected ten times or more. The chain uses TRBV7-9 and TRBJ2-7; maybe TRBD2 (5 bases). Trimming cost V 0 bases and J 4 bases, with 10 bases left between them. This CDR3 is 14 amino acids long. The germline V gene encodes CDR1 SEHNR and CDR2 FQNEAQ (reference sequence). CDR3 protein: CASSLASGVYEQYF. The CDR3 DNA reads TGTGCCAGCAGCTTAGCGAGCGGAGTTTACGAGCAGTACTTC. Full variable domain (remainder filled in from reference TRBV7-9 and TRBJ2-7): DTGVSQNPRHKITKRGQNVTFRCDPISEHNRLYWYRQTLGQGPEFLTYFQNEAQLEKSRLLSDRFSAERPKGSFSTLEIQRTEQGDSAMYLCASSLASGVYEQYFGPGTRLTVT.

This chain uses TRBV5-1 with TRBJ2-2, with 10 bases fitting TRBD2. The germline gives CDR1 SGHRS, CDR2 YFSETQ. This CDR3 comprises 16 residues. With 3 bases clipped from V and 6 bases from J, the junction kept 8 bases outside the gene matches. The CDR3 bases are TGCGCCAGCAGCTCGGCCGGGACTAGCGTGTCCGGGGAGCTGTTTTTT. Residues: CASSSAGTSVSGELFF. The variable domain in full, completed from reference TRBV5-1 and TRBJ2-2, reads KAGVTQTPRYLIKTRGQQVTLSCSPISGHRSVSWYQQTPGQGLQFLFEYFSETQRNKGNFPGRFSGRQFSNSRSEMNVSTLELGDSALYLCASSSAGTSVSGELFFGEGSRLTVL.

This clonotype occurred many times. The chain employs TRBV7-9 and TRBJ2-7; D remains ambiguous. The ends were cut back, 6 bases at V and 4 bases at J, with 19 bases in the middle. This CDR3 is built from 15 residues. CDR1 and CDR2 (germline): SEHNR, FQNEAQ (reference sequence). The DNA of the CDR3 is TGTGCCAGCAGGGGAATGGTGGAAGGGCATTACGAGCAGTACTTC. Translated, it gives CASRGMVEGHYEQYF.